Below are 5 T cell receptor beta chains sequenced from a single sample in a study of cytomegalovirus exposure and HLA in healthy donors. This PCR relied on a set of 60 Vbeta primers and 13 Jbeta primers. Clones were read by immunoSEQ multiplex PCR, and TCRdb kept only the in-frame ones, dropping some. This sample has about 82,000 clones, with 65% to 80% found just once. Sequenced sample: PBMCs. These receptors originate from a human donor in good health.

This chain connects TRBV5-6 to TRBJ2-2; D not certain. The CDR3 has 12 residues. V gave up 4 bases and J gave up 3 bases, with 4 bases separating them. Germline lookup yields CDR1 SGHDT and CDR2 YYEEEE. CDR3 DNA sequence: TGTGCCAGCAGCCGGTACACCGGGGAGCTGTTTTTT. It yields the protein CASSRYTGELFF.

The rearrangement joins TRBV29-1 to TRBJ1-5, with a tentative D call TRBD1 (5 bases). The V and J ends lost 6 bases and 3 bases respectively, with 9 bases between them. Germline V gives CDR1 SQVTM, CDR2 ANQGSEA. This CDR3 spans 12 amino acids. DNA for the CDR3: TGCAGCGTCCGACAGCCCAATCAGCCCCAGCATTTT. This sequence encodes CSVRQPNQPQHF.

This clone appeared once. The rearrangement uses TRBV9 and TRBJ2-5; D possibly corresponds to TRBD1 (6 bases). CDR1 and CDR2 from the germline V gene are SGDLS and YYNGEE. Trimming took 6 bases from V and 2 from J, leaving 14 bases between them. There are 14 residues in the CDR3. CDR3: CASNPSDSQETQYF. The CDR3, as DNA: TGTGCCAGCAACCCATCGGACAGTCAAGAGACCCAGTACTTC.

The V gene is TRBV6-5, the J gene TRBJ1-3; D unclear. This CDR3 comprises 15 residues. From germline, CDR1 is MNHEY and CDR2 SVGAGI. V was cut by 5 bases and J by 2 bases, with 13 bases left in between. CDR3 DNA sequence: TGTGCCAGCAGTCGCGACACCTTCGCTGGAAACACCATATATTTT. Encoded protein: CASSRDTFAGNTIYF.

The rearrangement links TRBV4-1 to TRBJ1-5; D ambiguous. CDR3 length: 15 residues. V lost 3 bases and J lost 0, with 9 bases in between. Germline CDR1 MGHRA, CDR2 YSYEKL. In DNA form, the CDR3 reads TGCGCCAGCAGCCAGCGGGAGTATAGCAATCAGCCCCAGCATTTT. It specifies CASSQREYSNQPQHF.